Reported below is one T cell receptor beta chain. Its recognized antigen is unknown. Base-call qualities are not available, and no considerably larger clone is one nucleotide away. At one collaborating source in Seattle, patients were enrolled during active infection and were followed longitudinally through the course of disease. Collaborating institutions collected whole blood in K2EDTA tubes following their own protocols. For TCRbeta analysis, collaborator samples were shipped as frozen whole blood, as isolated PBMCs, or as DNA extracted from either sample type. The germline V gene supplies CDR1 SQVTM and CDR2 ANQGSEA. V and J are trimmed by 5 bases and 1 base, and the gene matches miss 8 bases of the junction. The CDR3, from cysteine to phenylalanine, totals 15 residues. The only DNA kept is the CDR3, 45 bases in frame from the first base. This record belongs to a study of blood T cell repertoires in COVID-19 (dated by TCRdb to the early 2020s). Looking at the study overall: Samples from collaborators originated in the United States, Italy and Spain and spanned both the acute and convalescent phases of COVID-19. The material from the prospective study consisted of cDNA or gDNA derived from T cells, B-cell-depleted T cells, or PBMCs. Where available, HLA class I and class II types were taken from metadata supplied by the sample provider and were not determined by assay-based typing. The dataset comprised deeply sampled blood TCRbeta repertoires from subjects exposed to, actively infected with, or recovered from COVID-19. The samples were drawn from the first 160 participants of the ongoing ImmuneRACE study and from roughly 1,300 subjects provided by 6 global collaborators. Nearly every sample came with metadata listing a de-identified subject ID, COVID-19 status, age in years and sex. The repertoires were released in a freely available public database meant as a resource for research on the immune response to SARS-CoV-2.

TCRbeta CDR3 regions were amplified from genomic DNA by means of the immunoSEQ Assay, a bias-controlled multiplex PCR. The authors' analysis ran thus. The number of nucleated cells in each sample was estimated from the amplification of reference gene primers within the assay. Sequence reads were collapsed and filtered to measure the absolute abundance of every unique TCRbeta CDR3 rearrangement. Productive Simpson clonality was computed per sample as the square root of Simpson's diversity index over productive rearrangements. The source is immuneACCESS, and TCRdb retained only in-frame sequences with V and J called. Part of the clones is not carried over; for the studies checked, unresolved V genes explain less than half of this, and the remainder is unexplained. The V and J calls and the clone size are those of that table, but D and trimming were determined from the DNA. This sample lists about 420,000 clones; over 85% were detected once. Around 0.92% of the sample is taken by the ten largest.

Here is what the overall study found, with its caveats: The quantity of clinical and demographic metadata differed by source and by participant and was supplied without curation.

The rearranged chain carries TRBV29-1 and TRBJ1-2; 9 middle bases align to TRBD1. The sequencing input was peripheral blood. The receptor was isolated from a man between 18 and 35 years old with COVID-19, enrolled during active disease. The DNA sequence follows: TGCAGCGTTCGTATGGGACAGGGAAATAACTATGGCTACACCTTC. Translated, this is CSVRMGQGNNYGYTF.